The 29 T cell receptor beta chains presented below share a single source sample, sequenced in a study of T cells after yellow fever vaccination. TCRdb reanalysed the 5' RACE reads using MiXCR and keeps one entry per CDR3 protein. This sample carries 200,000 to 300,000 distinct CDR3 sequences, around 6.7% of them seen once, and the ten largest clones take approximately 1.1%. Sequencing was performed on CD4+ T cells sorted from PBMCs, taken on the day of the yellow fever booster vaccination. The receptors originated from a man aged 30-40 years who received the YFV17D yellow fever vaccine.

This clonotype turned up a few times. CDR3: CASSNLPVRDQPQHF. The CDR3 coding sequence is TGTGCCAGCAGCAACCTACCGGTCAGGGATCAGCCCCAGCATTTT. The chain combines TRBV4-2 with TRBJ1-5; a possible D gene is TRBD1 (5 bases). Germline V gene sequence: CDR1 LGHNA, CDR2 YNFKEQ. V was cut by 5 bases and J by 5 bases, with 16 bases left in between. The length of the CDR3 is 15 residues.

This clonotype occurred a few times. V is TRBV6-5 and J is TRBJ2-1; no definite D call. CDR1 and CDR2 (germline): MNHEY, SVGAGI. This CDR3 region has 14 residues. V was shortened by 0 bases and J by 7 bases, with 10 bases between the two germline ends. The CDR3 is CASSYSPEWNEQFF. The CDR3 DNA reads TGTGCCAGCAGTTACTCCCCGGAGTGGAATGAGCAGTTCTTC.

This clonotype occurred a few times. The chain recombines TRBV20-1 with TRBJ2-7; D is possibly TRBD1 or TRBD2 (5 bases each). With 2 bases removed from V and 5 bases from J, the gap between germline ends came to 19 bases. The CDR3 loop spans 15 amino acids. The germline V gene has CDR1 DFQATT and CDR2 SNEGSKA (reference sequence). The CDR3 sequence: CSARPLRRVGDEQYF. CDR3 nucleotide sequence: TGCAGTGCTAGACCGCTACGACGGGTGGGGGACGAGCAGTACTTC.

The chain carries TRBV29-1 and TRBJ2-5; possible D gene TRBD1, 5 bases. The CDR3 has 13 amino acids. Germline V gene lookup returns CDR1 SQVTM and CDR2 ANQGSEA. V was cut by 4 bases and J by 2 bases, with 11 bases left in between. CDR3 sequence: CSVGKGRQETQYF. DNA for the CDR3: TGCAGCGTTGGGAAGGGGCGACAAGAGACCCAGTACTTC.

The chain couples TRBV7-9 to TRBJ2-4, with no clear D. Germline V CDR1 and CDR2: SEHNR, FQNEAQ (reference sequence). Between the trimmed V and J ends, which lost 7 bases and 4 bases, there was a span of 11 bases. This CDR3 has 13 amino acids. The CDR3 here is CASTPGGKNIQYF. The CDR3 region has the DNA TGTGCCAGCACCCCCGGCGGAAAAAACATTCAGTACTTC.

The sample holds many counts of this clonotype. CDR3 nucleotides: TGCGCCAGCAGCTTGCAGGGGATCCCGGTAAATGAGCAGTTCTTC. Amino acids: CASSLQGIPVNEQFF. The rearrangement joins TRBV5-1 to TRBJ2-1, with a weak D call TRBD1 (6 bases). Trimming removed 1 base at V and 7 bases at J, with 15 bases between. Germline assignment: CDR1 SGHRS and CDR2 YFSETQ. The CDR3 spans 15 residues.

This clonotype was observed many times. This rearrangement joins TRBV7-2 to TRBJ2-7, with 9 bases that match TRBD1. CDR3 length: 14 amino acids. Trimming took 2 bases from V and 3 from J; bases not matched to a gene: 2. CDR1 and CDR2 from the germline V gene are SGHTA and FQGNSA. The CDR3 reads CASSLLGQGYEQYF. The CDR3 bases are TGTGCCAGCAGCTTATTGGGACAGGGCTACGAGCAGTACTTC. The full variable domain, its missing parts supplied by reference TRBV7-2 and TRBJ2-7, is GAGVSQSPSNKVTEKGKDVELRCDPISGHTALYWYRQSLGQGLEFLIYFQGNSAPDKSGLPSDRFSAERTGGSVSTLTIQRTQQEDSAVYLCASSLLGQGYEQYFGPGTRLTVT.

The sample holds many counts of this clonotype. The V gene is TRBV3-1, the J gene TRBJ2-7, with a tentative D call TRBD2 (6 bases). CDR1 and CDR2 from the germline V gene are LGHDT and YNNKEL (reference sequence). Trimming shortened V by 3 bases and J by 4 bases, and 13 bases separated the two germline ends. The CDR3 spans 14 residues. The CDR3 nucleotides read TGTGCCAGCAGCCAGGGCCGTGGACTATACGAGCAGTACTTC. Encoded protein: CASSQGRGLYEQYF.

This clonotype was counted only a few times. The V and J genes are TRBV6-5 and TRBJ2-5; tentatively, D is TRBD1 (6 bases). V was shortened by 0 bases and J by 5 bases, with 13 bases between the two germline ends. Germline lookup yields CDR1 MNHEY and CDR2 SVGAGI. CDR3 length equals 15 residues. The CDR3 loop reads CASSYSGRGWETQYF. CDR3 DNA sequence: TGTGCCAGCAGTTACTCCGGCAGGGGATGGGAGACCCAGTACTTC.

The rearrangement links TRBV5-4 to TRBJ2-7; the D gene could be TRBD1 or TRBD2 (6 bases each). Germline V gene data show CDR1 as SGHNT and CDR2 as YYREEE (reference sequence). The germline V and J ends were trimmed by 4 bases and 4 bases, with 21 bases remaining between them. The CDR3 length is 16 residues. CDR3 in amino acids: CASSPRGLAGEYEQYF. The CDR3, as DNA: TGTGCCAGCAGCCCCCGGGGGTTGGCAGGGGAGTACGAGCAGTACTTC.

For this clonotype: The junction shows a germline mismatch at one end, possibly a read error. V gene TRBV5-5 combines with J gene TRBJ1-5, with D perhaps matching TRBD1 (5 bases). Germline V lookup: CDR1 SGHKS, CDR2 YYEKEE (reference sequence). CDR3 length: 16 residues. This chain's CDR3 is CPSSLRGTGSNQPQHF. The DNA of the CDR3 is TGTCCCAGCAGCTTGCGAGGTACAGGTAGCAATCAGCCCCAGCATTTT.

This clonotype was observed at least ten times. The CDR3 spells CASSRGQLQETQYF. The DNA for the CDR3 is TGTGCCAGCAGCCGGGGACAGCTCCAAGAGACCCAGTACTTC. This chain links TRBV7-8 with TRBJ2-5; 7 bases match TRBD1. Germline trimming cut 5 bases from V and 1 base from J; bases unmatched to any gene: 4. The germline V gene has CDR1 SGHVS and CDR2 FQNEAQ. This CDR3 contains 14 residues. Together with reference TRBV7-8 and TRBJ2-5, the CDR3 gives the full variable domain: GAGVSQSPRYKVAKRGQDVALRCDPISGHVSLFWYQQALGQGPEFLTYFQNEAQLDKSGLPSDRFFAERPEGSVSTLKIQRTQQEDSAVYLCASSRGQLQETQYFGPGTRLLVL.

The table lists this clonotype with a few counts. This chain links TRBV7-6 with TRBJ1-4; 7 nucleotides match TRBD1. There are 16 residues in the CDR3. The V segment lost 1 base and the J segment 4 bases; nucleotides outside the gene matches: 6. Germline lookup yields CDR1 SGHVS and CDR2 FNYEAQ. The CDR3 loop is CASSLGRRQGNEKLFF. Written as DNA, the CDR3 is TGTGCCAGCAGCTTAGGAAGACGACAGGGTAATGAAAAACTGTTTTTT. Based on the CDR3 plus reference TRBV7-6 and TRBJ1-4, the full variable domain is GAGVSQSPRYKVTKRGQDVALRCDPISGHVSLYWYRQALGQGPEFLTYFNYEAQQDKSGLPNDRFSAERPEGSISTLTIQRTEQRDSAMYRCASSLGRRQGNEKLFFGSGTQLSVL.

The chain employs TRBV20-1 and TRBJ2-1; maybe TRBD2 (6 bases). Germline assignment: CDR1 DFQATT and CDR2 SNEGSKA (reference sequence). The V end lost 7 bases, the J end lost 3 bases, and 10 bases lay between the germline ends. This CDR3 contains 12 residues. The CDR3 is CSGLANYNEQFF. The CDR3 DNA sequence: TGCAGTGGGCTAGCGAACTACAATGAGCAGTTCTTC.

This clonotype came up once. The V and J genes are TRBV3-1 and TRBJ2-7; D unresolved. The ends were cut back, 11 bases at V and 3 bases at J, with 17 bases in the middle. The CDR3 spans 13 residues. CDR1 and CDR2 from the germline V gene are LGHDT and YNNKEL (reference sequence). The CDR3 nucleotides read TGTGCCTGCTGCCAAGGAAGGCGCTACGAGCAGTACTTC. Residues: CACCQGRRYEQYF.

This clonotype was seen more than once but under ten times. The genes are TRBV7-2 and TRBJ2-7, with TRBD2 matching over 7 bases. CDR3 length equals 15 residues. Germline V gives CDR1 SGHTA, CDR2 FQGNSA. Trimming took 1 base from V and 6 from J; bases not matched to a gene: 9. CDR3 nucleotides: TGTGCCAGCAGCTTAGATGGCGGGAGCCTTCGCGAGCAGTACTTC. Its translation is CASSLDGGSLREQYF.

This clonotype was observed many times. This rearrangement joins TRBV24-1 to TRBJ1-1; 7 nucleotides line up with TRBD1. The CDR3 sequence is 18 residues long. V was clipped by 0 bases and J by 0 bases; unmatched bases: 9. Germline V lookup: CDR1 KGHDR, CDR2 SFDVKD. The CDR3 DNA reads TGTGCCACCAGTGATTTGAAGGGGGCGAATTTCATGAACACTGAAGCTTTCTTT. This gives the protein CATSDLKGANFMNTEAFF.

This clonotype showed up just once. A clone one base away is much larger, so this may be a read error. This chain links TRBV2 with TRBJ2-7; 9 bases agree with TRBD1. Germline V gene lookup returns CDR1 SNHLY and CDR2 FYNNEI. This CDR3 region has 14 residues. V dropped 7 bases and J dropped 3; count of bases not matched to a gene: 7. The CDR3 DNA reads TGTGCCAGCACTGAGGGACAGGGTGACTACGAGCAGTACTTC. Its translation is CASTEGQGDYEQYF. The entire variable domain, with the rest obtained from reference TRBV2 and TRBJ2-7, is as follows: EPEVTQTPSHQVTQMGQEVILRCVPISNHLYFYWYRQILGQKVEFLVSFYNNEISEKSEIFDDQFSVERPDGSNFTLKIRSTKLEDSAMYFCASTEGQGDYEQYFGPGTRLTVT.

At least ten counts were recorded for this clonotype. The J gene is TRBJ2-1, the V gene TRBV7-6; D might be TRBD2 (5 bases). V shed 3 bases and J shed 2 bases, with 17 bases lying between them. CDR1 is SGHVS, CDR2 FNYEAQ, per germline. The CDR3 runs 17 residues. This chain's CDR3 is CASSLGPGRLTYNEQFF. The DNA for the CDR3 is TGTGCCAGCAGCTTGGGTCCGGGAAGGTTGACCTACAATGAGCAGTTCTTC.

This clonotype was observed many times. The rearrangement joins TRBV5-1 to TRBJ2-4; tentatively, D is TRBD1 (6 bases). Germline CDR1 and CDR2: SGHRS and YFSETQ. The V gene lost 3 bases and the J gene lost 0 bases, with 16 bases spanning the gap. There are 17 residues in the CDR3. The CDR3 loop is CASSSSSGVLAKNIQYF. The CDR3 DNA reads TGCGCCAGCAGCTCTTCATCAGGGGTATTAGCCAAAAACATTCAGTACTTC.

This clonotype has at least ten counts. V and J are TRBV20-1 and TRBJ2-3; D not resolved. This CDR3 has 13 residues. Trimming removed 7 bases from V and 0 bases from J, with 11 bases in between. CDR1 DFQATT and CDR2 SNEGSKA come from the germline V gene (reference sequence). The CDR3 region is CSGEQYSTDTQYF. As DNA, the CDR3 is TGCAGTGGTGAACAGTATAGCACAGATACGCAGTATTTT.

A few counts support this clonotype. This rearrangement joins TRBV7-2 to TRBJ2-1, with unresolved D. CDR3 length equals 12 residues. Deletions cut 4 bases from V and 8 bases from J, with 9 bases between. The V gene's germline CDR1 is SGHTA and CDR2 FQGNSA. CDR3 loop: CASSWDTDEQFF. CDR3 nucleotide sequence: TGTGCCAGCAGCTGGGATACAGATGAGCAGTTCTTC.

This clonotype was detected many times. The V gene is TRBV12-3 or TRBV12-4, the J gene TRBJ1-1, with D tentatively TRBD1 (5 bases). The CDR3 has 14 amino acids. The germline V and J ends were trimmed by 5 bases and 6 bases, with 16 bases remaining between them. The CDR3 DNA sequence: TGTGCCAGCAGTGCATACCGGGGACGCGCTGAAGCTTTCTTT. Protein product: CASSAYRGRAEAFF.

There are a few counts of this clonotype. The rearrangement joins TRBV18 to TRBJ2-7; 9 bases fit TRBD1. The CDR3 length is 15 residues. The V gene end was trimmed by 5 bases and the J gene end by 5 bases; junction bases not matched to a gene: 10. Germline CDR1 and CDR2: KGHSH and LQKENI. DNA for the CDR3: TGTGCCAGCTCAGCCCCGGGACAGGGAGGACACGAGCAGTACTTC. As protein: CASSAPGQGGHEQYF.

This chain links TRBV5-6 with TRBJ2-1, with 9 positions matching TRBD2. CDR3 length: 15 amino acids. V shed 4 bases, J shed 5 bases, and the junction held 7 bases outside the gene matches. In germline, CDR1 is SGHDT, CDR2 YYEEEE. In DNA, the CDR3 is TGTGCCAGCAGCCCTCGGGCTAGCGGGAACAATGAGCAGTTCTTC. Translation: CASSPRASGNNEQFF.

This clonotype was seen ten or more times. In DNA form, the CDR3 reads TGCACCGGACTAGCGGGAGGAAAAGAGACCCAGTACTTC. This gives the protein CTGLAGGKETQYF. The chain combines TRBV20-1 with TRBJ2-5, with TRBD2 identical over 14 bases. Germline V gene sequence: CDR1 DFQATT, CDR2 SNEGSKA (reference sequence). The CDR3 spans 13 residues.

This clonotype was detected a few times. This chain connects TRBV19 to TRBJ2-1, with 10 bases identical to TRBD1. The CDR3 sequence is 14 residues long. Trimming removed 5 bases from V and 8 bases from J; junction bases left unmatched: 6. Germline CDR1 reads LNHDA; CDR2 reads SQIVND (reference sequence). The CDR3: CASSFDRGQDEQFF. In nucleotides, the CDR3 is TGTGCCAGTAGTTTCGACAGGGGGCAGGATGAGCAGTTCTTC. Based on the CDR3 plus reference TRBV19 and TRBJ2-1, the full variable domain is DGGITQSPKYLFRKEGQNVTLSCEQNLNHDAMYWYRQDPGQGLRLIYYSQIVNDFQKGDIAEGYSVSREKKESFPLTVTSAQKNPTAFYLCASSFDRGQDEQFFGPGTRLTVL.

The table lists this clonotype with a few counts. This rearrangement joins TRBV7-2 to TRBJ2-1; 7 nucleotides agree with TRBD2. The CDR3 totals 16 residues. The germline V gene has CDR1 SGHTA and CDR2 FQGNSA. Losses at the gene ends were 0 bases for V and 4 bases for J; bases not matched to a gene: 6. The CDR3 nucleotides are TGTGCCAGCAGCTTAGCCTCTGGGCGGGGGTACAATGAGCAGTTCTTC. Translation: CASSLASGRGYNEQFF.

The table lists this clonotype with many counts. V and J are TRBV4-3 and TRBJ2-1, with 7 nucleotides matching TRBD2. The ends lost 6 bases at V and 16 bases at J; junction bases unmatched: 15. Germline CDR1 and CDR2: LGHNA and YSLEER. This CDR3 region has 13 residues. The CDR3 sequence is CASREAVGTKLFF. CDR3 DNA: TGCGCCAGCAGGGAAGCCGTTGGGACTAAGTTATTCTTC.